The present entry profiles one TCR beta chain with its context. The antigen this receptor binds is unknown. No quality values exist for individual bases; no much larger clone is one base distant. The data belong to a study of blood T cell repertoires in COVID-19 (dated by TCRdb to about 2020). General notes on the study: Samples covering the acute and convalescent phases of COVID-19 were provided by collaborators in the United States, Italy and Spain. The prospective study material was composed of cDNA or gDNA derived from T cells, B-cell-depleted T cells, or PBMCs. Subjects who had been exposed to COVID-19, were actively infected with it, or had recovered from it provided the deeply sampled blood TCRbeta repertoires that made up the dataset. A freely available public database, intended as a resource for researchers studying the immune response to SARS-CoV-2, is where the repertoires were released. Samples were obtained from the ongoing ImmuneRACE study (first 160 participants) and from 1,254 subjects provided by 6 global collaborators. Sample metadata almost always included a de-identified subject ID, COVID-19 status, age in years and sex. HLA class I and class II types, where available, came from metadata supplied by the sample provider rather than from assay-based typing. What the study reported, not specific to this receptor: Clinical and demographic metadata were provided uncurated, with the amount varying by source and participant.

The collaborating institutions used their own protocols to collect whole blood in K2EDTA tubes. For TCRbeta analysis, collaborators shipped samples as frozen whole blood, isolated PBMCs, or DNA extracted from either of those sample types. TCRbeta CDR3 regions were amplified from genomic DNA by means of the immunoSEQ Assay, a bias-controlled multiplex PCR. In the paper's pipeline: The number of nucleated cells in each sample was estimated from the amplification of reference gene primers within the assay. Sequence reads were collapsed and filtered to measure the absolute abundance of every unique TCRbeta CDR3 rearrangement. Productive Simpson clonality was computed per sample as the square root of Simpson's diversity index over productive rearrangements. In TCRdb, the immuneACCESS table is reduced to in-frame sequences with V and J assigned. These tables do not hold every clone; where another copy was compared, an unresolved V gene accounts for under half, and the others remain unexplained. The DNA was the basis for D and trimming; V, J and clone size are from that table. The sample table contains approximately 200,000 clones; only one count was recorded for about 91% of them. Together, the top ten hold 3.5% to 5% of the sample.

The TCR comes from a woman under 40 with acute or convalescent COVID-19. Sequencing used peripheral blood.

The nucleotide sequence is TGTGCCTGGAGTGGCCTAGCGGGCACCATTGGGGGGGAGCTGTTTTTT. This codes for CAWSGLAGTIGGELFF. Rearrangement joined TRBV30 to TRBJ2-2; 8 bases in between match TRBD2. The CDR3 spans 16 residues, from the cysteine through the phenylalanine. The retained sequence is limited to the CDR3, 48 bases, with the frame set at the first base. From the germline V gene (reference sequence), CDR1 is GTSNPN and CDR2 is SVGIG. Clipping removes 1 base from V and 8 bases from J, with 12 as the unmatched junction base count.